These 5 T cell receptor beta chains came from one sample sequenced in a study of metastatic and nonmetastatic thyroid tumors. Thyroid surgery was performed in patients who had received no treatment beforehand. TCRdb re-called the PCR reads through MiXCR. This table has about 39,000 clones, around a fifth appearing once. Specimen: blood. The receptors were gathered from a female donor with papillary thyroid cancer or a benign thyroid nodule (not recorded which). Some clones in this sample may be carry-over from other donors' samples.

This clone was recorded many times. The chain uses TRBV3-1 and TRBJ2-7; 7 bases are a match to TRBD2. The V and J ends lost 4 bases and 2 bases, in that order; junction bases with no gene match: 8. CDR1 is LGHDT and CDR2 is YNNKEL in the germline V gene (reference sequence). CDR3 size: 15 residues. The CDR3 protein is CASSPVGTIPYEQYF. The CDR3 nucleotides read TGTGCCAGCAGCCCAGTGGGGACTATCCCCTACGAGCAGTACTTC.

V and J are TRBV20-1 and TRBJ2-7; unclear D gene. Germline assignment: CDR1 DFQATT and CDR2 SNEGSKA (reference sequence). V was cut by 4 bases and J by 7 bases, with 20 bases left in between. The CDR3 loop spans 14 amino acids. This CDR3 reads CSATPVTTKREQYF. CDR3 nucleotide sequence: TGCAGTGCTACCCCTGTGACCACAAAGCGTGAGCAGTACTTC.

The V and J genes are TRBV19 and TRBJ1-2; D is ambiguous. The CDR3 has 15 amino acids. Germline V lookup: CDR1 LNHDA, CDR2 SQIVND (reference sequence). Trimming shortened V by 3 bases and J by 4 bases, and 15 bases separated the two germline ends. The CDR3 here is CASSMTPRGGYGYTF. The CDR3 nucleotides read TGTGCCAGTAGTATGACGCCGAGAGGAGGCTATGGCTACACCTTC.

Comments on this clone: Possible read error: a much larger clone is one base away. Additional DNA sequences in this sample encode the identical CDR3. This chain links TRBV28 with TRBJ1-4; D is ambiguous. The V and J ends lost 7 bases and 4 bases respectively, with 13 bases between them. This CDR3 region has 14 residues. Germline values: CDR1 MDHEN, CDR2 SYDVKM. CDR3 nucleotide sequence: TGTGCCAGCACTCCTGGACGGATTAATGAAAAACTGTTTTTT. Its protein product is CASTPGRINEKLFF. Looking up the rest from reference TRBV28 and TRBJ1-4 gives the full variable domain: DVKVTQSSRYLVKRTGEKVFLECVQDMDHENMFWYRQDPGLGLRLIYFSYDVKMKEKGDIPEGYSVSREKKERFSLILESASTNQTSMYLCASTPGRINEKLFFGSGTQLSVL.

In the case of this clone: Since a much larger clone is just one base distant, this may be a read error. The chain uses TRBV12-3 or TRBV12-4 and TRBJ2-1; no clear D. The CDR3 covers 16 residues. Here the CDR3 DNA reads TGTGCCAGCAGCCTCGAGAGGCTTGTCTCATTCAATGATCAGTTCTTC. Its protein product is CASSLERLVSFNDQFF.